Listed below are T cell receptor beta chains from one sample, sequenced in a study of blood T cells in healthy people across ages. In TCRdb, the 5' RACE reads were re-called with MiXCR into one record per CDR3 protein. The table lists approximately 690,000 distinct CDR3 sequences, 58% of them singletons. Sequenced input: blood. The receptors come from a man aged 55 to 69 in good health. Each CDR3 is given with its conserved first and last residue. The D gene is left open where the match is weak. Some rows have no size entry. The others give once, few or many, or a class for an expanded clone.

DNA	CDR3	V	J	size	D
TGTGCCAGCAGCCCCGGGTCCTTACTAGCCAAAAACATTCAGTACTTC	CASSPGSLLAKNIQYF	TRBV7-8	TRBJ2-4	NA	NA
TGCAGTGCTAGTGGGGATGGGGATGGCTACACCTTC	CSASGDGDGYTF	TRBV20-1	TRBJ1-2	NA	NA
TGCAGTGCTGGCCGGGACACCTATGGCTACACCTTC	CSAGRDTYGYTF	TRBV20-1	TRBJ1-2	NA	NA
TGTGCCAGCAGCGTAGCTGGGACAGGGCACAATGAGCAGTTCTTC	CASSVAGTGHNEQFF	TRBV9	TRBJ2-1	NA	TRBD1
TGTGCCAGCAGCTTTGAGGGGCAAAGAGCAGATACGCAGTATTTT	CASSFEGQRADTQYF	TRBV11-3	TRBJ2-3	NA	NA
TGTGCCAGCAGCCAAGTGGGGACAGGGAGCTCTGGGGCCAACGTCCTGACTTTC	CASSQVGTGSSGANVLTF	TRBV4-2	TRBJ2-6	NA	TRBD1
TGCAGTGCCTCCGGTGACACTAACTCCTACAATGAGCAGTTCTTC	CSASGDTNSYNEQFF	TRBV20-1	TRBJ2-1	NA	NA
TGCAGCGTTGAGCGAGGCCAGGGATATGGCTACACCTTC	CSVERGQGYGYTF	TRBV29-1	TRBJ1-2	NA	NA
TGTGCCAGTAGTGTGGGGGGAGCGGCACAAGAGACCCAGTACTTC	CASSVGGAAQETQYF	TRBV19	TRBJ2-5	NA	NA
TGTGCCAGCTCACAAGCGGGGGGCTCCACAGATACGCAGTATTTT	CASSQAGGSTDTQYF	TRBV4-2	TRBJ2-3	NA	TRBD2
TGTGCCACCAGACGTGAGCAGCCGCTCGATTCACCCCTCCACTTT	CATRREQPLDSPLHF	TRBV24-1	TRBJ1-6	many	NA
TGTGCCAGCGGCAGGGGGACAGGGGTGGGTAATGAGCAGTTCTTC	CASGRGTGVGNEQFF	TRBV2	TRBJ2-1	NA	TRBD1
TGTGCCAGCAGTTGGGCGGGTGGTAATGAAAAACTGTTTTTT	CASSWAGGNEKLFF	TRBV12-3/TRBV12-4	TRBJ1-4	NA	NA
TGTGCCAGCAGTCCGACAGGGTCAGAGACCCAGTACTTC	CASSPTGSETQYF	TRBV7-9	TRBJ2-5	few	TRBD1
TGTGCCAGCAGTGTAGCCGGGACAGGAGGCTACACCTTC	CASSVAGTGGYTF	TRBV2	TRBJ1-2	NA	TRBD1
TGCGCCAGCAAGGGAGAGGCGACAGATGAAGCTTTCTTT	CASKGEATDEAFF	TRBV5-1	TRBJ1-1	NA	NA
TGTGCCTGCATGTCCTACTCTGGGGCCAACGTCCTGACTTTC	CACMSYSGANVLTF	TRBV6-5	TRBJ2-6	NA	NA
TGCGCCAGCAGCTTGGTTGTGGCGGCGGAAGAGACCCAGTACTTC	CASSLVVAAEETQYF	TRBV5-1	TRBJ2-5	NA	NA
TGTGCCATCAGTGAGGGAAATCAGCCCCAGCATTTT	CAISEGNQPQHF	TRBV10-3	TRBJ1-5	few	NA
TGTGCCAGCAGCCAAGCCCTCGGGGAGACCCAGTACTTC	CASSQALGETQYF	TRBV4-2	TRBJ2-5	few	NA
TGTGCCAGCAGTTTATCCCCAGACTATGGCTACACCTTC	CASSLSPDYGYTF	TRBV27	TRBJ1-2	NA	NA
TGTGCCAGCAGTTTATCTGGGACAGGGAGCAGAAAGAGCACAGATACGCAGTATTTT	CASSLSGTGSRKSTDTQYF	TRBV27	TRBJ2-3	NA	TRBD1
TGTGCCAGCAGTGCCCGGACTAATTACAATGAGCAGTTCTTC	CASSARTNYNEQFF	TRBV2	TRBJ2-1	few	NA
TGCAGCGTTGATAGCGGTGCAGGGGCAGATACGCAGTATTTT	CSVDSGAGADTQYF	TRBV29-1	TRBJ2-3	NA	NA
TGTGCCACCGGACAGGCGAACTATGGCTACACCTTC	CATGQANYGYTF	TRBV6-6	TRBJ1-2	NA	TRBD1
TGCAGTGCTCCCCTACTATCGGAAAAACTGTTTTTT	CSAPLLSEKLFF	TRBV20-1	TRBJ1-4	NA	NA
TGTGCCAGCAGCAAAGGGCCAGACGGGACAAGGAGAAAGAGCTCTGGAAACACCATATATTTT	CASSKGPDGTRRKSSGNTIYF	TRBV21-1	TRBJ1-3	NA	NA
TGTGCCATCAGTGAAGCGGGGGGGAAAGAGACCCAGTACTTC	CAISEAGGKETQYF	TRBV10-3	TRBJ2-5	NA	TRBD2
TGTGCCAGCTCACCGACGACAGGGGGCAAAAACATTCAGTACTTC	CASSPTTGGKNIQYF	TRBV18	TRBJ2-4	few	TRBD1
TGCAGTGCAGAGACAGGGGGCGGTGCCTATGGCTACACCTTC	CSAETGGGAYGYTF	TRBV20-1	TRBJ1-2	NA	TRBD1
TGTGCCAGCAGCTCCCAGCGGGGAGTGGAGACCCAGTACTTC	CASSSQRGVETQYF	TRBV13	TRBJ2-5	NA	TRBD2
TGCAGTGCTAGAGATTCCAAGACTAGCGCAGATACGCAGTATTTT	CSARDSKTSADTQYF	TRBV20-1	TRBJ2-3	many	TRBD2
TGTGCCAGCAGCCAAGATTATTTAGCTCGCGAGCAGTACTTC	CASSQDYLAREQYF	TRBV3-1	TRBJ2-7	NA	NA